A single sample is the source of the 20 T cell receptor beta chains below, sequenced in a study of blood T cell repertoires in COVID-19. This table comes from immunoSEQ multiplex PCR, and its TCRdb copy is limited to in-frame clones, with some not included. This sample has about 38,000 clones, with roughly 70% found just once. The sequenced sample was peripheral blood. The receptors were sampled from a man between 70 and 80 years old with COVID-19, enrolled during active disease.

This clone occurred once. The chain combines TRBV6-6 with TRBJ2-1; 7 nucleotides align to TRBD2. Germline-derived CDR1 and CDR2 are MNHNY and SVGAGI (reference sequence). With 5 bases clipped from V and 12 bases from J, the junction kept 25 bases outside the gene matches. The CDR3 has 18 amino acids. This CDR3 is CASSRGDQLATRGRVQFF. Written as DNA, the CDR3 is TGTGCCAGCAGTCGGGGGGACCAACTAGCCACACGAGGTAGAGTGCAGTTCTTC.

The rearrangement links TRBV27 to TRBJ1-6; D call uncertain. Germline CDR1 and CDR2: MNHEY and SMNVEV (reference sequence). The CDR3 has 13 amino acids. V lost 3 bases and J 9 bases, leaving 9 bases between the germline ends. The CDR3 reads CASSLGSGSPLHF. In nucleotides, the CDR3 is TGTGCCAGCAGTTTGGGCTCAGGTTCACCCCTCCACTTT.

This chain links TRBV19 with TRBJ2-2; tentative D call: TRBD1 (5 bases). CDR3 length: 13 residues. Germline V gene data show CDR1 as LNHDA and CDR2 as SQIVND (reference sequence). The V and J ends lost 5 bases and 6 bases respectively, with 10 bases between them. The chain's CDR3 is CASSPRVPGELFF. The CDR3 DNA follows: TGTGCCAGTAGTCCCAGGGTACCCGGGGAGCTGTTTTTT.

The gene calls are TRBV19 and TRBJ1-2; no firm D call. With 1 base removed from V and 1 base from J, the gap between germline ends came to 10 bases. Germline V lookup: CDR1 LNHDA, CDR2 SQIVND (reference sequence). The CDR3 is made up of 15 amino acids. The CDR3 here is CASSIVGSFNYGYTF. The DNA for the CDR3 is TGTGCCAGTAGTATAGTGGGCAGCTTTAACTATGGCTACACCTTC.

This clone has a handful of counts. V gene TRBV4-2 combines with J gene TRBJ1-5, with 10 nucleotides matching TRBD1. V lost 5 bases to trimming and J lost 2 bases; unmatched junction nucleotides: 0. This CDR3 is 14 amino acids long. CDR1 and CDR2 (germline): LGHNA, YNFKEQ. The CDR3 loop reads CASSGTGGNQPQHF. DNA for the CDR3: TGTGCCAGCAGCGGGACAGGGGGCAATCAGCCCCAGCATTTT.

The V and J genes are TRBV7-9 and TRBJ1-4; no definite D call. V lost 8 bases, J lost 4 bases, and 14 bases lay in between. CDR3 length equals 14 residues. Per germline, CDR1 SEHNR and CDR2 FQNEAQ (reference sequence). The CDR3 spells CASGSGSNNEKLFF. The CDR3 DNA reads as TGTGCCAGCGGAAGCGGGTCCAATAATGAAAAACTGTTTTTT.

This rearrangement joins TRBV25-1 to TRBJ2-2; D is unclear. The CDR3 is made up of 16 amino acids. Germline CDR1 is MGHDK and CDR2 is SYGVNS. The germline V and J ends were trimmed by 5 bases and 1 base, with 14 bases remaining between them. The CDR3 nucleotides are TGTGCCAGCAGTAAATCCCAGAACATGAACACCGGGGAGCTGTTTTTT. Protein product: CASSKSQNMNTGELFF.

The chain links TRBV5-1 to TRBJ1-4; D uncertain. Trimming took off 0 bases at V and 2 bases at J, with 11 bases between the two ends. The CDR3 totals 16 residues. CDR1 is SGHRS and CDR2 is YFSETQ in the germline V gene. CDR3 coding DNA: TGCGCCAGCAGCTTGGGACCCCCGGAGACTAATGAAAAACTGTTTTTT. It yields the protein CASSLGPPETNEKLFF. Full variable domain (rest looked up from reference TRBV5-1 and TRBJ1-4): KAGVTQTPRYLIKTRGQQVTLSCSPISGHRSVSWYQQTPGQGLQFLFEYFSETQRNKGNFPGRFSGRQFSNSRSEMNVSTLELGDSALYLCASSLGPPETNEKLFFGSGTQLSVL.

As DNA, the CDR3 is TGTGCCTGGACAGGGGGCCAGAGCTCCTACAATGAGCAGTTCTTC. Translating gives CAWTGGQSSYNEQFF. The rearrangement joins TRBV30 to TRBJ2-1; 8 bases align to TRBD1. The germline V gene has CDR1 GTSNPN and CDR2 SVGIG (reference sequence). There are 15 residues in the CDR3. Losses at the gene ends were 4 bases for V and 0 bases for J; bases not matched to a gene: 5.

The DNA for the CDR3 is TGTGCCAGCAGCCAATGGACAGCGAGGACAGATACGCAGTATTTT. Amino acids: CASSQWTARTDTQYF. The chain is built from TRBV3-1 (or the pseudogene TRBV3-2) and TRBJ2-3; D perhaps matches TRBD1 (6 bases). This CDR3 spans 15 amino acids. Trimming took 2 bases from V and 3 from J, leaving 12 bases between them. CDR1 and CDR2 (germline): LGHDT, YNNKEL (reference sequence).

This clone was detected only once. The chain links TRBV6-2 or TRBV6-3 to TRBJ2-7; a weak D match, TRBD1 (6 bases). CDR3 length: 16 amino acids. Germline V gene lookup returns CDR1 MNHEY and CDR2 SVGEGT. The V and J ends lost 0 bases and 0 bases respectively, with 12 bases between them. This chain's CDR3 is CASSYSPGQYSYEQYF. The CDR3 coding sequence is TGTGCCAGCAGTTACTCCCCGGGACAATACTCCTACGAGCAGTACTTC.

The chain links TRBV6-6 to TRBJ1-3; maybe TRBD1 (6 bases). The germline V gene has CDR1 MNHNY and CDR2 SVGAGI (reference sequence). The CDR3 is made up of 14 amino acids. Trimming took 4 bases from V and 2 from J, leaving 9 bases between them. The CDR3 DNA reads as TGTGCCAGCAGTTCTTCAGGGGCTGGAAACACCATATATTTT. Amino acid sequence: CASSSSGAGNTIYF.

This CDR3 is CAWSRLDSGGYGYTF. In DNA, the CDR3 is TGTGCCTGGAGTCGATTGGACAGTGGGGGCTATGGCTACACCTTC. The V call is TRBV30, the J call TRBJ1-2; TRBD1 is a possible D gene (6 bases). Looked up from germline, CDR1 is GTSNPN and CDR2 is SVGIG (reference sequence). The V end lost 2 bases, the J end lost 4 bases, and 17 bases lay between the germline ends. The CDR3 loop spans 15 amino acids.

The V gene is TRBV19, the J gene TRBJ1-5; 8 bases agree with TRBD1. Germline assignment: CDR1 LNHDA and CDR2 SQIVND (reference sequence). V dropped 5 bases and J dropped 7; count of bases not matched to a gene: 10. The CDR3 is 15 residues long. This CDR3 is CASSVDRGGWQPQHF. For the CDR3, the DNA is TGTGCCAGTAGTGTCGACAGGGGAGGTTGGCAGCCCCAGCATTTT.

The V call is TRBV29-1, the J call TRBJ2-3; 10 bases match TRBD1. The CDR3 extends over 14 amino acids. V lost 5 bases to trimming and J lost 4 bases; unmatched junction nucleotides: 6. Germline CDR1 reads SQVTM; CDR2 reads ANQGSEA. CDR3: CSVIRDRGADTQYF. CDR3 sequence (DNA): TGCAGCGTTATCCGGGACAGGGGCGCAGATACGCAGTATTTT.

CDR3 sequence reads: CASGSYNQPQHF. The CDR3 DNA reads as TGTGCCAGTGGCAGTTACAATCAGCCCCAGCATTTT. This rearrangement joins TRBV10-3 to TRBJ1-5; D is undetermined. The germline V gene has CDR1 ENHRY and CDR2 SYGVKD. This CDR3 is built from 12 residues. The V and J ends lost 10 bases and 3 bases respectively, with 10 bases between them.

V usage is TRBV5-5 and J usage is TRBJ2-7; possibly TRBD2 for D (5 bases). Trimming stripped 5 bases from V and 3 bases from J, with 15 bases between. The germline V gene encodes CDR1 SGHKS and CDR2 YYEKEE (reference sequence). The CDR3 runs 14 residues. The CDR3 sequence: CASRAHGDLYEQYF. CDR3 sequence (DNA): TGTGCCAGCAGAGCCCACGGGGATCTCTACGAGCAGTACTTC. Full variable domain (remainder filled in from reference TRBV5-5 and TRBJ2-7): DAGVTQSPTHLIKTRGQQVTLRCSPISGHKSVSWYQQVLGQGPQFIFQYYEKEERGRGNFPDRFSARQFPNYSSELNVNALLLGDSALYLCASRAHGDLYEQYFGPGTRLTVT.

This clone has only a few counts. The CDR3 loop reads CASSELAGGPGTQYF. The CDR3 bases are TGCGCCAGCAGTGAGCTAGCGGGGGGGCCGGGTACGCAGTATTTT. The V gene is TRBV10-2, the J gene TRBJ2-3; 12 bases line up with TRBD2. This CDR3 is 15 amino acids long. The V gene end was trimmed by 2 bases and the J gene end by 8 bases; junction bases not matched to a gene: 5. Germline loops: CDR1 WSHSY, CDR2 SAAADI.

In its sample, this clone was seen a few times. This chain uses TRBV18 with TRBJ1-3; weak D call: TRBD1 (5 bases). V lost 3 bases to trimming and J lost 0 bases, with 9 bases between them. CDR1 is KGHSH and CDR2 is LQKENI in the germline V gene. This CDR3 is 15 amino acids long. CDR3 in DNA: TGTGCCAGCTCACCCGGGACTGCCTCTGGAAACACCATATATTTT. Translating it yields CASSPGTASGNTIYF.

The J gene is TRBJ1-5, the V gene TRBV24-1; D unresolved. Trimming took off 2 bases at V and 0 bases at J, with 10 bases between the two ends. Germline values: CDR1 KGHDR, CDR2 SFDVKD. This CDR3 comprises 16 residues. In nucleotides, the CDR3 is TGTGCCACCAGTGATTCTGCAGGAAATAGCAATCAGCCCCAGCATTTT. This encodes CATSDSAGNSNQPQHF.